These 28 T cell receptor beta chains were sequenced from one sample in a study of T cells after yellow fever vaccination. TCRdb recomputed calls from the 5' RACE reads with MiXCR, one row per CDR3 protein. Of 450,000 to 550,000 distinct CDR3 sequences listed, around a fifth are singletons. Source: PBMCs, taken about 21 days after the first yellow fever vaccination. The origin of the receptors is a man between 18 and 29 years old who received the YFV17D yellow fever vaccine.

This sequence joins TRBV7-9 and TRBJ2-7, with 9 bases fitting TRBD1. The germline V gene has CDR1 SEHNR and CDR2 FQNEAQ (reference sequence). CDR3 length: 15 residues. V trimming: 2 bases; J trimming: 4 bases; junction bases outside the gene matches: 6. CDR3 sequence (DNA): TGTGCCAGCAGCTTATTGACAGGGGGTTCTTACGAGCAGTACGTC. This gives the protein CASSLLTGGSYEQYV.

The sample holds many counts of this clonotype. The gene calls are TRBV5-5 and TRBJ2-1; D might be TRBD1 or TRBD2, each matching 5 bases. The germline V gene encodes CDR1 SGHKS and CDR2 YYEKEE (reference sequence). V lost 3 bases to trimming and J lost 5 bases, with 12 bases between them. The CDR3 totals 14 residues. The DNA of the CDR3 is TGTGCCAGCAGCTGGGTCTCGGGACACAATGAGCAGTTCTTC. Amino acid sequence: CASSWVSGHNEQFF.

The V call is TRBV19, the J call TRBJ2-1, with 10 bases identical to TRBD2. The germline gives CDR1 LNHDA, CDR2 SQIVND (reference sequence). V gave up 4 bases and J gave up 5 bases; unmatched junction bases: 2. This CDR3 has 14 amino acids. This CDR3 reads CASSRLAGHNEQFF. DNA of the CDR3: TGTGCCAGTAGTAGACTAGCGGGCCACAATGAGCAGTTCTTC.

This chain links TRBV5-1 with TRBJ1-1, with TRBD1 identical over 8 bases. Germline CDR1 and CDR2: SGHRS and YFSETQ. The CDR3 has 16 amino acids. With V trimmed by 0 bases and J by 0 bases, 4 bases remained unmatched. CDR3 bases: TGCGCCAGCAGCTTGGTGCCGGGACAGGTGAACACTGAAGCTTTCTTT. It encodes CASSLVPGQVNTEAFF.

V gene TRBV11-2 combines with J gene TRBJ2-2; 7 nucleotides align to TRBD1. CDR3 length equals 15 residues. Per germline, CDR1 SGHAT and CDR2 FQNNGV. V lost 5 bases and J lost 8; bases outside the gene matches: 11. CDR3 bases: TGTGCCAGCAGCATGCTGACAGGGTACGGTGGGGAGCTGTTTTTT. Amino acids: CASSMLTGYGGELFF.

This clonotype was observed a few times. This chain connects TRBV7-2 to TRBJ2-5, with 7 bases fitting TRBD2. This CDR3 region has 17 residues. V shed 1 base, J shed 0 bases, and the junction held 8 bases outside the gene matches. Germline CDR1 is SGHTA and CDR2 is FQGNSA. This chain's CDR3 is CASSLVGGGSYQETQYF. The CDR3 nucleotides are TGTGCCAGCAGCTTAGTGGGGGGGGGTTCGTACCAAGAGACCCAGTACTTC.

The genes are TRBV6-5 and TRBJ2-7; tentative D call: TRBD2 (7 bases). V was pared by 4 bases and J by 3 bases, with 16 bases between. The CDR3 is made up of 15 amino acids. Per germline, CDR1 MNHEY and CDR2 SVGAGI. CDR3 protein: CASSWGGGHYYEQYF. CDR3 coding DNA: TGTGCCAGCAGTTGGGGGGGGGGCCACTACTACGAGCAGTACTTC.

This clonotype was seen a handful of times. This sequence joins TRBV5-8 and TRBJ2-1, with unresolved D. CDR3 length equals 15 residues. Germline V CDR1 and CDR2: SGHTS, YDEGEE. Deletions cut 4 bases from V and 0 bases from J, with 11 bases between. The CDR3 is CASSLRYSSYNEQFF. The CDR3 DNA reads TGTGCCAGCAGCCTAAGGTATAGCTCCTACAATGAGCAGTTCTTC.

The chain is built from TRBV4-3 and TRBJ2-1, with D perhaps matching TRBD1 (6 bases). Trimming shortened V by 0 bases and J by 3 bases, and 12 bases separated the two germline ends. Germline V gene data show CDR1 as LGHNA and CDR2 as YSLEER. The CDR3 totals 16 residues. CDR3 residues: CASSQDYRDVYNEQFF. CDR3 bases: TGCGCCAGCAGCCAAGACTACAGGGACGTCTACAATGAGCAGTTCTTC.

The CDR3 sequence is CASSFPGLAGGVSYNEQFF. In nucleotides, the CDR3 is TGTGCCAGCAGCTTTCCGGGACTAGCGGGGGGGGTCTCCTACAATGAGCAGTTCTTC. The chain joins TRBV7-6 to TRBJ2-1; TRBD2 aligns across 16 bases. Per germline, CDR1 SGHVS and CDR2 FNYEAQ. This CDR3 region has 19 residues. Trimming took 3 bases from V and 0 from J; bases not matched to a gene: 5.

This clonotype has at least ten counts. J is TRBJ1-1 and V is TRBV7-2; a possible D gene is TRBD1 (5 bases). Trimming stripped 2 bases from V and 4 bases from J, with 8 bases between. Germline CDR1 reads SGHTA; CDR2 reads FQGNSA. The CDR3 extends over 13 amino acids. CDR3 sequence reads: CASSLQGSTEAFF. The CDR3 DNA is TGTGCCAGCAGCTTACAGGGTAGCACTGAAGCTTTCTTT.

This clonotype appeared a few times. The J gene is TRBJ2-2, the V gene TRBV20-1, with 7 bases fitting TRBD1. Germline lookup yields CDR1 DFQATT and CDR2 SNEGSKA (reference sequence). CDR3 length equals 15 residues. V dropped 3 bases and J dropped 2; count of bases not matched to a gene: 6. This CDR3 reads CSASRQGPNTGELFF. CDR3 nucleotides: TGCAGTGCTAGCCGACAGGGACCCAACACCGGGGAGCTGTTTTTT.

This clonotype was counted only a few times. The rearrangement links TRBV12-3 or TRBV12-4 to TRBJ2-7, with D possibly being TRBD1 or TRBD2 (5 bases each). Trimming stripped 3 bases from V and 7 bases from J, with 13 bases between. The CDR3 runs 13 residues. The CDR3 reads CASSLGTPSEQYV. In DNA form, the CDR3 reads TGTGCCAGCAGTTTGGGGACCCCATCTGAGCAGTACGTC.

The chain joins TRBV11-1 to TRBJ2-7; 7 nucleotides agree with TRBD2. CDR3 length: 15 residues. CDR1 is SGHAT, CDR2 FQDESV, per germline (reference sequence). Losses at the gene ends were 2 bases for V and 0 bases for J; bases not matched to a gene: 4. CDR3 residues: CASSLSGVSSYEQYV. CDR3 nucleotides: TGTGCCAGCAGCTTAAGCGGGGTCAGCTCCTACGAGCAGTACGTC.

CDR3 in amino acids: CASSEFLGGNTEAFF. The CDR3 coding sequence is TGTGCCAGCAGTGAATTTCTAGGGGGAAACACTGAAGCTTTCTTT. The V gene is TRBV25-1, the J gene TRBJ1-1; tentatively, D is TRBD1 (6 bases). In germline, CDR1 is MGHDK, CDR2 SYGVNS. This CDR3 comprises 15 residues. Trimming took off 1 base at V and 2 bases at J, with 11 bases between the two ends.

The gene calls are TRBV12-3 or TRBV12-4 and TRBJ2-2; tentative D call: TRBD2 (6 bases). V lost 3 bases, J lost 3 bases, and 11 bases lay in between. The CDR3 runs 15 residues. The CDR3 sequence: CASSFSGPYTGELFF. The CDR3 coding sequence is TGTGCCAGCAGTTTCAGCGGGCCCTACACCGGGGAGCTGTTTTTT.

This sequence joins TRBV7-2 and TRBJ2-7; TRBD1 agrees at 7 bases. V lost 4 bases to trimming and J lost 3 bases; unmatched junction nucleotides: 3. Germline CDR1 SGHTA, CDR2 FQGNSA. This CDR3 region has 13 residues. DNA for the CDR3: TGTGCCAGCAGCTCAGGGGGTTACTACGAGCAGTACTTC. It specifies CASSSGGYYEQYF.

The chain employs TRBV3-1 and TRBJ2-5; 12 nucleotides agree with TRBD2. The CDR3 consists of 16 residues. The V segment lost 1 base and the J segment 7 bases; nucleotides outside the gene matches: 7. Germline V lookup: CDR1 LGHDT, CDR2 YNNKEL (reference sequence). As DNA, the CDR3 is TGTGCCAGCAGCCAAGGGGGACTAGCGGGCGAAGTGACCCAGTACTTC. Translating it yields CASSQGGLAGEVTQYF.

A few counts support this clonotype. The rearrangement uses TRBV7-2 and TRBJ2-7; 8 nucleotides align to TRBD2. Germline V gene sequence: CDR1 SGHTA, CDR2 FQGNSA. The CDR3 covers 18 residues. With 2 bases clipped from V and 2 bases from J, the junction kept 14 bases outside the gene matches. The CDR3 nucleotides read TGTGCCAGCAGCTTACCTCAGTTGGCTGGCGGGGGGCCCTACGAGCAGTACGTC. Translating gives CASSLPQLAGGGPYEQYV.

This rearrangement joins TRBV11-3 to TRBJ2-2, with D unclear. The germline V gene has CDR1 SGHNT and CDR2 YENEEA. CDR3 length equals 16 residues. Trimming removed 0 bases at V and 1 base at J, with 9 bases between. The CDR3 loop is CASSLDSFLNTGELFF. The CDR3 bases are TGTGCCAGCAGCTTAGACAGCTTTTTGAACACCGGGGAGCTGTTTTTT.

The V and J genes are TRBV6-1 and TRBJ2-5; the match to TRBD2 covers 8 bases. This CDR3 is built from 15 residues. The J segment lost 5 bases and the V segment lost 3 bases, leaving 8 bases of the junction unmatched. In germline, CDR1 is MNHNS, CDR2 SASEGT. The CDR3 is CASSDTGGVTETQYF. CDR3 coding DNA: TGTGCCAGCAGTGATACCGGGGGGGTGACGGAGACCCAGTACTTC.

The V call is TRBV5-1, the J call TRBJ2-3; D is possibly TRBD1 or TRBD2 (5 bases each). From germline, CDR1 is SGHRS and CDR2 YFSETQ. V lost 7 bases, J lost 1 base, and 13 bases lay in between. This CDR3 spans 14 amino acids. In DNA, the CDR3 is TGCGCCAGCCAAAGAGGGGCGGGCACAGATACGCAGTATTTT. It encodes CASQRGAGTDTQYF.

This clonotype was picked up many times. The rearrangement uses TRBV5-1 and TRBJ2-1; D could derive from TRBD1 or TRBD2 (6 bases each). Trimming pared 2 bases from V and 8 bases from J, leaving 29 bases between. The CDR3 totals 19 residues. Germline V CDR1 and CDR2: SGHRS, YFSETQ. The CDR3 region is CASSFHSIRYREDIDEQFF. DNA for the CDR3: TGCGCCAGCAGCTTCCACTCAATCCGCTACAGGGAGGATATCGATGAGCAGTTCTTC.

This clonotype was counted only a few times. The chain carries TRBV9 and TRBJ2-7; no clear D gene. Germline CDR1 reads SGDLS; CDR2 reads YYNGEE. The V gene lost 0 bases and the J gene lost 0 bases, with 10 bases spanning the gap. CDR3 length: 15 amino acids. CDR3 sequence: CASSVDLKSSYEQYF. Written as DNA, the CDR3 is TGTGCCAGCAGCGTAGATCTGAAGAGCTCCTACGAGCAGTACTTC. The full variable domain, completed using reference TRBV9 and TRBJ2-7, is DSGVTQTPKHLITATGQRVTLRCSPRSGDLSVYWYQQSLDQGLQFLIQYYNGEERAKGNILERFSAQQFPDLHSELNLSSLELGDSALYFCASSVDLKSSYEQYFGPGTRLTVT.

The chain has TRBV28 and TRBJ1-5, with 7 bases fitting TRBD1. Germline values: CDR1 MDHEN, CDR2 SYDVKM. The V gene end was trimmed by 1 base and the J gene end by 3 bases; junction bases not matched to a gene: 3. There are 15 residues in the CDR3. DNA for the CDR3: TGTGCCAGCAGTTTATCTGACAGGGTCAATCAGCCCCAGCATTTT. It is translated as CASSLSDRVNQPQHF. The whole variable domain, filled in from reference TRBV28 and TRBJ1-5, reads DVKVTQSSRYLVKRTGEKVFLECVQDMDHENMFWYRQDPGLGLRLIYFSYDVKMKEKGDIPEGYSVSREKKERFSLILESASTNQTSMYLCASSLSDRVNQPQHFGDGTRLSIL.

The gene calls are TRBV20-1 and TRBJ2-2; no clear D. Looked up from germline, CDR1 is DFQATT and CDR2 is SNEGSKA (reference sequence). This CDR3 contains 13 residues. Trimming removed 3 bases at V and 2 bases at J, with 7 bases between. The CDR3, as DNA: TGCAGTGCTAGCGCACCTAACACCGGGGAGCTGTTTTTT. Translated: CSASAPNTGELFF.

In this sample, this clonotype turned up a few times. The rearrangement uses TRBV19 and TRBJ1-3; no clear D. The V gene's germline CDR1 is LNHDA and CDR2 SQIVND (reference sequence). The CDR3 has 13 amino acids. V lost 4 bases, J lost 4 bases, and 8 bases lay in between. The CDR3 loop reads CASSTRPGNTIYF. The CDR3 nucleotides are TGTGCCAGTAGTACCCGGCCCGGAAACACCATATATTTT.

CDR3 in amino acids: CASSPTQEDSPLHF. CDR3 DNA: TGTGCCAGCTCACCCACACAGGAGGATTCACCCCTCCACTTT. The chain combines TRBV18 with TRBJ1-6; possibly TRBD1 for D (5 bases). The CDR3 totals 14 residues. CDR1 and CDR2 from the germline V gene are KGHSH and LQKENI. Between the trimmed V and J ends, which lost 3 bases and 8 bases, there was a span of 11 bases.